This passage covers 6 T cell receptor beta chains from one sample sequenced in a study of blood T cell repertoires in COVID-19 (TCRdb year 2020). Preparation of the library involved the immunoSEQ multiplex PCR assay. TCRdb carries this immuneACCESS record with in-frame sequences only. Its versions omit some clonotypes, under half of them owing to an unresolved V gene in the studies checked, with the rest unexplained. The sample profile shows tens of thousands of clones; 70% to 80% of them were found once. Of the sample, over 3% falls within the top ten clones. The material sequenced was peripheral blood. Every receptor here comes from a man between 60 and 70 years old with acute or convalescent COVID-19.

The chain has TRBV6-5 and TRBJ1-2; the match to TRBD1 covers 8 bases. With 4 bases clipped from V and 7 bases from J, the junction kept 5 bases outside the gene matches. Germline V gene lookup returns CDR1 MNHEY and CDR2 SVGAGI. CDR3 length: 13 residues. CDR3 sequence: CASSFDRGTGYTF. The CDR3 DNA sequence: TGTGCCAGCAGTTTCGACAGGGGCACTGGCTACACCTTC.

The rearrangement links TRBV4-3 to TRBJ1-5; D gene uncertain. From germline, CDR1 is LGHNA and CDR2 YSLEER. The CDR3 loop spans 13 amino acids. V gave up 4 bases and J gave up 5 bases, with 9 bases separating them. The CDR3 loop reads CASSLRRYQPQHF. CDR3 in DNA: TGCGCCAGCAGCCTCCGGAGGTATCAGCCCCAGCATTTT.

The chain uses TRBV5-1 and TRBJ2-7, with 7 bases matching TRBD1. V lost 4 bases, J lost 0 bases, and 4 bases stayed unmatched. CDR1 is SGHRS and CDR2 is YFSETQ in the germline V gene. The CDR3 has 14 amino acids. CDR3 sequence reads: CASSPRGISYEQYF. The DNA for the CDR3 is TGCGCCAGCAGCCCCAGGGGGATCTCCTACGAGCAGTACTTC. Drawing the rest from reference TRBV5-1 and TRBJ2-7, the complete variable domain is KAGVTQTPRYLIKTRGQQVTLSCSPISGHRSVSWYQQTPGQGLQFLFEYFSETQRNKGNFPGRFSGRQFSNSRSEMNVSTLELGDSALYLCASSPRGISYEQYFGPGTRLTVT.

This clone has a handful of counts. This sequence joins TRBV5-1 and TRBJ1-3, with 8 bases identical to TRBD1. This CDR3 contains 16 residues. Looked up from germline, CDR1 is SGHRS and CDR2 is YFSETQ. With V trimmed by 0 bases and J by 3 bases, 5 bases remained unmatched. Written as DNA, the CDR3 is TGCGCCAGCAGCTTGGCCGCAGGGGGCGGTGGAAACACCATATATTTT. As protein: CASSLAAGGGGNTIYF.

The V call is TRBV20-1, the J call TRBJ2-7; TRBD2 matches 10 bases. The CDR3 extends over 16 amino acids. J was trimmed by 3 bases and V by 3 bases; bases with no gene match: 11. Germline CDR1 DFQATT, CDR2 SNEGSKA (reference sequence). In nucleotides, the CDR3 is TGCAGTGCTAGTCTACTAGCGGGAAGTTTTGGCTACGAGCAGTACTTC. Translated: CSASLLAGSFGYEQYF.

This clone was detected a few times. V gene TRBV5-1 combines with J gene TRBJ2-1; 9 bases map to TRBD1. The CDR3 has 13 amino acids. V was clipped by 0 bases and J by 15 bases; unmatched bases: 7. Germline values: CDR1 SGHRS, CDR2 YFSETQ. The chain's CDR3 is CASSLGGTGQPFF. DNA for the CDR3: TGCGCCAGCAGCTTGGGAGGGACAGGGCAACCGTTCTTC.